This is a list of T cell receptor beta chains from one sample in a study of response to subunit inactivated influenza vaccine. One entry per CDR3 protein results from TCRdb running MiXCR on the RT-PCR reads. Here the sample spans over 650,000 distinct CDR3 sequences, roughly 20% being singletons. The sequences come from PBMCs from blood, collected approximately 5 days after vaccination. Every receptor here comes from a man over 45 who received an inactivated influenza vaccine. Each CDR3 is given with its conserved first and last residue. D genes are given only for firm matches. Clone size is shown for a subset of rows, as once, few, many or a class of expanded clone.

D: -
length: 15
V: TRBV7-9
size: -
J: TRBJ2-1
DNA: TGTGCCAGCAGCGTAAAAGGGACCAACTACAATGAGCAGTTCTTC
CDR3: CASSVKGTNYNEQFF

D: -
length: 16
V: TRBV15
size: few
J: TRBJ2-2
DNA: TGTGCCACCAGCAGAGTCCCGGGCCCTAACACCGGGGAGCTGTTTTTT
CDR3: CATSRVPGPNTGELFF

D: -
length: 15
V: TRBV11-2
size: -
J: TRBJ2-7
DNA: TGTGCCAGCAGCTTAGATTCTTTTGTTAGATACGAGCAGTACTTC
CDR3: CASSLDSFVRYEQYF

D: -
length: 14
V: TRBV12-3/TRBV12-4
size: few
J: TRBJ1-2
DNA: TGTGCCAGCAGTTCCCAGGGAACCAACTATGGCTACACCTTC
CDR3: CASSSQGTNYGYTF

D: -
length: 16
V: TRBV7-3
size: -
J: TRBJ2-2
DNA: TGTGCCAGCAGCTCCGAAACGTCGGACGCCTACGGGGAGCTGTTTTTT
CDR3: CASSSETSDAYGELFF

D: -
length: 16
V: TRBV29-1
size: few
J: TRBJ2-3
DNA: TGCAGCGTTGAAGATTGGGCTACCCGTAGCACAGATACGCAGTATTTT
CDR3: CSVEDWATRSTDTQYF

D: TRBD1
length: 14
V: TRBV11-2
size: many
J: TRBJ2-2
DNA: TGTGCCAGCAGCTTAAGACAGGGGAGCGGGGAGCTGTTTTTT
CDR3: CASSLRQGSGELFF

D: TRBD2
length: 15
V: TRBV6-1
size: -
J: TRBJ2-3
DNA: TGTGCCAGCAGAATGACTAGCGGGAGCACAGATACGCAGTATTTT
CDR3: CASRMTSGSTDTQYF

D: -
length: 13
V: TRBV20-1
size: once
J: TRBJ2-3
DNA: TGCAGCCAGGAAACGTCTAGCACAGATACGCAGTATTTT
CDR3: CSQETSSTDTQYF

D: -
length: 14
V: TRBV20-1
size: -
J: TRBJ1-5
DNA: TGCAGTGCTTTGAGAAGGGGTTCTGGTCAGCCCCAGCATTTT
CDR3: CSALRRGSGQPQHF

D: TRBD2
length: 19
V: TRBV6-1
size: -
J: TRBJ2-1
DNA: TGTGCCAGCAGGTCACCTCCGGGACTAGCGGGGTTTCCCTACAATGAGCAGTTCTTC
CDR3: CASRSPPGLAGFPYNEQFF

D: -
length: 13
V: TRBV12-3/TRBV12-4
size: -
J: TRBJ2-7
DNA: TGTGCCAGCAGAGACCGGGCCGGATTTCAGCAGTACTTC
CDR3: CASRDRAGFQQYF

D: -
length: 17
V: TRBV7-6
size: few
J: TRBJ2-7
DNA: TGTGCCAGCAGCTTAGTGGATTCAGGGAACCCCACCTACGAGCAGTACTTC
CDR3: CASSLVDSGNPTYEQYF

D: TRBD1
length: 13
V: TRBV25-1
size: few
J: TRBJ1-5
DNA: TGTGCCAGCAGTACAGGGGAGGTTCAGCCCCAGCATTTT
CDR3: CASSTGEVQPQHF

D: TRBD1
length: 12
V: TRBV7-9
size: -
J: TRBJ1-1
DNA: TGTGCCAGCACCCCCACAGGGGACGAGTCTTTCTTT
CDR3: CASTPTGDESFF